This TCR beta chain was recorded in a study of shared clonotypes between healthy human individuals. Turning to the study itself: The cohort comprised a couple of women and a few men. Their ages spanned 18 to 49 years.

The repertoire was sequenced with immunoSEQ multiplex PCR; TCRdb's copy has only in-frame clones and lacks some. The repertoire includes roughly 520,000 clones, around 96% of them detected once, and around 0.066% sits in the top ten. Healthy and HIV-negative, the adult donors had no recent acute infections or vaccinations. V lost 2 bases and J 4 bases, leaving 14 bases between the germline ends. The V gene's germline CDR1 is GTSNPN and CDR2 SVGIG (reference sequence). The CDR3 has 14 residues. The sequence derives from a woman aged 30 to 39 in good health. The V call is TRBV30, the J call TRBJ1-1; D is perhaps TRBD1 (5 bases). The sample consisted of naive CD4+ T cells sorted from blood. Subset meaning: CD45RA+ positively selected. CDR3: CAWSYSGIVTEAFF. In DNA form, the CDR3 reads TGTGCCTGGAGTTATTCAGGGATAGTCACTGAAGCTTTCTTT.